This TCR beta chain was sequenced in a study of CD8 T cells in ankylosing spondylitis. The CDR3 consists of 17 residues. Germline CDR1 and CDR2: MNHEY and SVGAGI. Trimming took 0 bases from V and 1 from J; bases not matched to a gene: 3. TCRdb re-derived calls from the 5' RACE reads in MiXCR, one entry per CDR3 protein. Among around 250,000 distinct CDR3 sequences listed, roughly 10% were seen once. This clonotype was obtained from a male donor with ankylosing spondylitis or in good health (not recorded which). The genes are TRBV6-5 and TRBJ2-7; 13 bases align to TRBD2. Source material: blood, either unsorted or a sorted T cell fraction (not recorded which). The CDR3 DNA follows: TGTGCCAGCAGTTACTCCGGACTAGCGGGGGTGTCCTACGAGCAGTACTTC. As protein: CASSYSGLAGVSYEQYF.